Listed here are 10 T cell receptor beta chains from one sample, sequenced in a study of blood T cell repertoires in COVID-19. Sequencing used immunoSEQ multiplex PCR; TCRdb keeps in-frame clones, though not all of them. The sample has about 130,000 clones, about four fifths seen once; the top ten hold over 9%. The sample comprised peripheral blood. Source of these receptors: a woman aged 60 to 75 with acute or convalescent COVID-19.

J is TRBJ1-4 and V is TRBV5-1; no clear D gene. The germline V and J ends were trimmed by 0 bases and 0 bases, with 3 bases remaining between them. The CDR3 has 14 residues. Germline V lookup: CDR1 SGHRS, CDR2 YFSETQ. DNA for the CDR3: TGCGCCAGCAGCTTGGCTCCAACTAATGAAAAACTGTTTTTT. Its translation: CASSLAPTNEKLFF.

This chain uses TRBV6-5 with TRBJ1-1, with TRBD1 matching over 12 bases. From germline, CDR1 is MNHEY and CDR2 SVGAGI. The ends lost 6 bases at V and 4 bases at J; junction bases unmatched: 6. The CDR3 extends over 15 amino acids. CDR3 region: CASRNSGQGATEAFF. The CDR3 DNA follows: TGTGCCAGCAGGAATTCGGGACAGGGGGCCACTGAAGCTTTCTTT.

The V call is TRBV5-6, the J call TRBJ2-7; tentatively, D is TRBD2 (6 bases). The V gene's germline CDR1 is SGHDT and CDR2 YYEEEE. Trimming left V 0 bases short and J 3 bases short, with 13 bases between. The CDR3 loop spans 15 amino acids. CDR3 bases: TGTGCCAGCAGCTTGGCGGGAGTATTTAGCTACGAGCAGTACTTC. Amino acid sequence: CASSLAGVFSYEQYF.

CDR3 protein: CASSMGTGSLEAFF. The CDR3 region has the DNA TGCGCCAGCAGCATGGGGACAGGGAGCCTTGAAGCTTTCTTT. The chain joins TRBV5-1 to TRBJ1-1; TRBD1 agrees at 9 bases. The CDR3 totals 14 residues. Trimming removed 4 bases from V and 7 bases from J; junction bases left unmatched: 8. Germline-derived CDR1 and CDR2 are SGHRS and YFSETQ.

This sequence joins TRBV29-1 and TRBJ1-1; 7 bases are shared with TRBD1. CDR3 length equals 12 residues. J lost 1 base, V lost 5 bases, and 1 base had no gene match. CDR1 and CDR2 (germline): SQVTM, ANQGSEA. The CDR3 region has the DNA TGCAGCGTTAACAGGGGGAACACTGAAGCTTTCTTT. This sequence encodes CSVNRGNTEAFF.

The chain joins TRBV24-1 to TRBJ2-3; D is unresolved. The V gene's germline CDR1 is KGHDR and CDR2 SFDVKD. CDR3 length: 14 amino acids. V dropped 8 bases and J dropped 6 bases, with 17 bases sitting between them. The CDR3 nucleotides are TGTGCCACCACCAGTGGTCATGTAACCGATACGCAGTATTTT. Protein sequence: CATTSGHVTDTQYF.

This chain uses TRBV5-4 with TRBJ1-1; no clear D. Germline loops: CDR1 SGHNT, CDR2 YYREEE (reference sequence). V dropped 1 base and J dropped 3 bases, with 7 bases sitting between them. This CDR3 spans 13 amino acids. The CDR3 protein is CASSLTGDTEAFF. DNA of the CDR3: TGTGCCAGCAGCTTGACGGGAGACACTGAAGCTTTCTTT.

Of note for this clone: Its ends do not fully match the called genes, so a read error is possible. The rearrangement links TRBV19 to TRBJ1-3; D is unresolved. In germline, CDR1 is LNHDA, CDR2 SQIVND (reference sequence). CDR3 length equals 16 residues. DNA of the CDR3: TGTGCCAGTAGTATAGATCCACAGAACTCTGGAAACGCCATATATTTT. Protein product: CASSIDPQNSGNAIYF. The variable domain in full, completed from reference TRBV19 and TRBJ1-3, reads DGGITQSPKYLFRKEGQNVTLSCEQNLNHDAMYWYRQDPGQGLRLIYYSQIVNDFQKGDIAEGYSVSREKKESFPLTVTSAQKNPTAFYLCASSIDPQNSGNAIYFGEGSWLTVV.

This sequence joins TRBV11-2 and TRBJ2-1; TRBD2 matches at 7 bases. V trimming: 5 bases; J trimming: 2 bases; junction bases outside the gene matches: 9. The CDR3 has 16 amino acids. Germline CDR1 is SGHAT and CDR2 is FQNNGV. The CDR3 protein is CASSLYGGGTYNEQFF. The CDR3, as DNA: TGTGCCAGCAGCCTATACGGGGGAGGGACCTACAATGAGCAGTTCTTC.

This chain uses TRBV20-1 with TRBJ2-5, with D possibly matching TRBD2 (6 bases). V was pared by 3 bases and J by 2 bases, with 16 bases between. There are 15 residues in the CDR3. Germline-derived CDR1 and CDR2 are DFQATT and SNEGSKA (reference sequence). CDR3 in amino acids: CSASTQGGRQETQYF. Here the CDR3 DNA reads TGCAGTGCTAGTACCCAGGGAGGTCGGCAAGAGACCCAGTACTTC.